One sample yielded the 21 T cell receptor beta chains listed below, sequenced in a study of T cell clonality in common variable immunodeficiency. Data came from immunoSEQ multiplex PCR; TCRdb stores just in-frame clones and leaves some out. This sample carries tens of thousands of clones, none of them present only once. Source material: peripheral blood mononuclear cells. These receptors originate from a person between 18 and 70 years old in good health.

This clone was seen ten or more times. The read gets to within 3 residues of the CDR3 end, and the germline J gene fills in the rest. The V call is TRBV20-1, the J call TRBJ2-3; 9 nucleotides agree with TRBD2. J gave up 8 bases and V 0 bases, and 6 bases lay outside the gene matches. The CDR3 runs to 14 residues. The germline V gene encodes CDR1 DFQATT and CDR2 SNEGSKA (reference sequence). CDR3 sequence reads: CSARDQAGGFTQYF. CDR3 DNA (partial): TGCAGTGCTAGAGATCAGGCGGGAGGGTTTACG.

This clone has at least ten counts. The read finishes 3 residues shy of the CDR3 end, and the germline J gene is used to complete it. This rearrangement joins TRBV5-4 to TRBJ2-1, with 7 bases lining up with TRBD1. V was pared by 5 bases and J by 0 bases, with 8 bases of the junction left unmatched. This CDR3 has 16 amino acids. Germline lookup yields CDR1 SGHNT and CDR2 YYREEE (reference sequence). Here the CDR3 reads CASSLDRESSYNEQFF. The covered CDR3 bases are TGTGCCAGCAGTTTAGACAGGGAAAGCTCCTACAATGAG.

This clone showed up many times. The read comes to an end 3 residues before the CDR3 does, leaving the germline J gene to fill in the end. The V and J genes are TRBV12-3 or TRBV12-4 and TRBJ2-3; D is ambiguous. CDR3 length equals 11 residues. V lost 7 bases, J lost 5 bases, and 7 bases lay in between. CDR3 loop: CASKVGDTQYF. The CDR3 DNA, read in part, is TGTGCCAGCAAGGTTGGAGATACG.

There are many counts of this clone. From the germline J gene comes the end of the CDR3, since the read stops 3 residues before it. The rearrangement uses TRBV6-1 and TRBJ2-2; TRBD2 is a possible D gene (5 bases). Germline V gene sequence: CDR1 MNHNS, CDR2 SASEGT. This CDR3 comprises 12 residues. The chain's CDR3 is CASSERGEKLFF. Incomplete CDR3 DNA: TGTGCCAGCAGTGAACGGGGTGAAAAG.

There are many counts of this clone. The DNA ends 3 residues before the CDR3 does, and the rest of the CDR3 is filled in from the germline J gene. The chain is built from TRBV5-1 and TRBJ1-2, with TRBD1 matching 7 bases. V was pared by 2 bases and J by 3 bases, with 7 bases of the junction left unmatched. The germline CDR1 and CDR2 sequences are SGHRS and YFSETQ. The length of the CDR3 is 15 residues. The CDR3 DNA, read in part, is TGCGCCAGCAGCTTTACAATCGGGACAGACTATGGC. It codes for CASSFTIGTDYG. The entire CDR3 sequence reads CASSFTIGTDYGYTF. The whole variable domain, filled in from reference TRBV5-1 and TRBJ1-2, reads KAGVTQTPRYLIKTRGQQVTLSCSPISGHRSVSWYQQTPGQGLQFLFEYFSETQRNKGNFPGRFSGRQFSNSRSEMNVSTLELGDSALYLCASSFTIGTDYGYTFGSGTRLTVV.

This clone showed up many times. The CDR3 goes on 3 residues after the read ends, and that part is filled in from the germline J gene. The V call is TRBV20-1, the J call TRBJ2-3; D unclear. The germline CDR1 and CDR2 sequences are DFQATT and SNEGSKA (reference sequence). This CDR3 spans 11 amino acids. V lost 6 bases and J 6 bases, leaving 10 bases between the germline ends. CDR3: CSARLSDTQYF. The sequenced CDR3 bases are TGCAGTGCCAGACTGAGCGATACG.

This clone was seen repeatedly, ten times or more. Read coverage stops 3 residues before the CDR3 terminus; the germline J gene supplies the remainder. The V gene is TRBV2, the J gene TRBJ2-5; D might be TRBD1 (5 bases). The V gene lost 2 bases and the J gene lost 0 bases, with 10 bases spanning the gap. Germline V gene data show CDR1 as SNHLY and CDR2 as FYNNEI. The CDR3 is 15 amino acids. This CDR3 reads CASSERGRNQETQYF. The DNA read from the CDR3 is TGTGCCAGCAGTGAAAGGGGAAGGAACCAAGAGACC.

This clone was counted many times. The observed sequence ends 3 residues before the CDR3 terminus, with the missing tail filled in from the germline J gene. V gene TRBV7-2 combines with J gene TRBJ2-3, with a possible D match to TRBD2 (5 bases). Trimming shortened V by 6 bases and J by 2 bases, and 9 bases separated the two germline ends. Germline V gene lookup returns CDR1 SGHTA and CDR2 FQGNSA. The CDR3 is 13 residues long. The CDR3 region is CASRTTSTDTQYF. Partial CDR3 DNA: TGTGCCAGCAGGACTACATCCACAGATACG.

This clone was detected many times. Read coverage stops 3 residues before the CDR3 terminus; the germline J gene supplies the remainder. V gene TRBV20-1 combines with J gene TRBJ2-3; D may be TRBD1 (5 bases). Germline values: CDR1 DFQATT, CDR2 SNEGSKA (reference sequence). Trimming cost V 6 bases and J 2 bases, with 18 bases left between them. The CDR3 runs to 15 residues. CDR3: CSAPPTASLTDTQYF. CDR3 DNA, as far as it was read: TGCAGTGCCCCCCCGACAGCTTCCCTCACAGATACG.

This clone was counted at least ten times. The read terminates 3 residues before the CDR3 end, so the remaining end is supplied by the germline J gene. V is TRBV5-1 and J is TRBJ2-3; D is undetermined. Deletions cut 6 bases from V and 0 bases from J, with 11 bases between. The CDR3 is 14 amino acids. Germline-derived CDR1 and CDR2 are SGHRS and YFSETQ. CDR3 DNA, as far as it was read: TGCGCCAGCAAGTCCCACATCAGCACAGATACG. Its protein product is CASKSHISTDT. The CDR3, in full, reads CASKSHISTDTQYF.

This clone was observed a handful of times. The read finishes 3 residues shy of the CDR3 end, and the germline J gene is used to complete it. This chain links TRBV11-3 with TRBJ2-5; D gene unclear. Germline V CDR1 and CDR2: SGHNT, YENEEA. This CDR3 spans 13 amino acids. Trimming pared 4 bases from V and 4 bases from J, leaving 10 bases between. Incomplete CDR3 DNA: TGTGCCAGCAGCTCCACGATGGCAGAGACC. Translating gives CASSSTMAET. In full, the CDR3 reads CASSSTMAETQYF.

This clone has a count of ten or more. The read ends 3 residues early relative to the CDR3; the germline J gene fills the gap. The chain has TRBV29-1 and TRBJ2-7; 10 nucleotides align to TRBD2. The CDR3 loop spans 13 amino acids. Germline CDR1 is SQVTM and CDR2 is ANQGSEA. The V and J ends lost 7 bases and 6 bases, in that order; junction bases with no gene match: 9. The CDR3 reads CSGLTSGKGEQYF. CDR3 DNA, as far as it was read: TGCAGCGGCCTAACTAGCGGGAAGGGCGAG.

This clone was detected many times. The read ends 3 residues before the CDR3 terminus; that terminus is restored from the germline J gene. V and J are TRBV2 and TRBJ2-3; 9 nucleotides line up with TRBD1. The J segment lost 1 base and the V segment lost 6 bases, leaving 8 bases of the junction unmatched. Per germline, CDR1 SNHLY and CDR2 FYNNEI. CDR3 length equals 16 residues. The CDR3: CASSTSRTGGTDTQYF. The sequenced part of the CDR3 DNA is TGTGCCAGCAGCACCTCCAGGACAGGGGGCACAGATACG.

This clone was seen repeatedly, ten times or more. From the germline J gene comes the end of the CDR3, since the read stops 3 residues before it. The chain couples TRBV5-4 to TRBJ1-1; D is unclear. Germline lookup yields CDR1 SGHNT and CDR2 YYREEE (reference sequence). The CDR3 runs to 12 residues. CDR3 in amino acids: CASSAQGLAAFF. The part of the CDR3 DNA that was read is TGTGCCAGCAGCGCACAAGGACTGGCA.

This clone occurred many times. From the germline J gene comes the end of the CDR3, since the read stops 3 residues before it. The chain joins TRBV2 to TRBJ2-5; D might be TRBD1 (6 bases). The germline V and J ends were trimmed by 3 bases and 2 bases, with 13 bases remaining between them. This CDR3 is 15 amino acids long. CDR1 is SNHLY and CDR2 is FYNNEI in the germline V gene. CDR3 DNA, as far as it was read: TGTGCCAGCAGTGACAGGGGACGAGGGCAAGAGACC. Amino acids: CASSDRGRGQET. The full CDR3 is CASSDRGRGQETQYF.

This clone was observed many times. The CDR3 end lies 3 residues beyond the end of the read and is filled in from the germline J gene. This sequence joins TRBV5-6 and TRBJ1-6; D not resolved. The CDR3 consists of 13 residues. The ends were cut back, 4 bases at V and 7 bases at J, with 9 bases in the middle. Germline CDR1 SGHDT, CDR2 YYEEEE. The sequenced part of the CDR3 DNA is TGTGCCAGCAGCACGACTGCGAATTCACCC. Translated, it gives CASSTTANSP. The entire CDR3 reads CASSTTANSPLHF.

This clone was picked up many times. The read stops 3 residues short of the end of the CDR3; the missing end is completed from the germline J gene. V and J are TRBV20-1 and TRBJ1-1; maybe TRBD1 (5 bases). V was shortened by 5 bases and J by 1 base, with 23 bases between the two germline ends. The germline V gene encodes CDR1 DFQATT and CDR2 SNEGSKA (reference sequence). This CDR3 comprises 17 residues. The CDR3 spells CSAPGHRGDWGNTEAFF. The DNA read from the CDR3 is TGCAGTGCTCCGGGGCACCGGGGGGACTGGGGGAACACTGAA.

This clone has a count of ten or more. The DNA ends 3 residues before the CDR3 does, and the rest of the CDR3 is filled in from the germline J gene. This chain joins TRBV5-6 and TRBJ2-1, with 7 nucleotides matching TRBD2. Germline V lookup: CDR1 SGHDT, CDR2 YYEEEE. After removal of 5 bases from V and 2 bases from J, the junction contained 7 bases not matched to a gene. This CDR3 has 15 residues. CDR3: CASRRTSLAYNEQFF. CDR3 bases read: TGTGCCAGCAGACGGACTAGTTTAGCCTACAATGAG.

The table lists this clone with many counts. The observed sequence ends 3 residues before the CDR3 terminus, with the missing tail filled in from the germline J gene. The rearrangement joins TRBV4-2 to TRBJ2-6; tentative D call: TRBD1 (6 bases). Trimming stripped 0 bases from V and 2 bases from J, with 11 bases between. This CDR3 is built from 17 residues. Germline CDR1 is LGHNA and CDR2 is YNFKEQ. CDR3 DNA, as far as it was read: TGTGCCAGCAGCCAAGAAAGAACAGGGACTGGGGCCAACGTC. Amino acid sequence: CASSQERTGTGANV. In full, the CDR3 is CASSQERTGTGANVLTF.

This clone was picked up many times. With the read ending 3 residues before the CDR3 end, the germline J gene is used to fill in that end. The V call is TRBV18, the J call TRBJ1-4; the D is unclear. Trimming shortened V by 2 bases and J by 4 bases, and 14 bases separated the two germline ends. The germline V gene has CDR1 KGHSH and CDR2 LQKENI. This CDR3 comprises 16 residues. The CDR3 sequence is CASSPSEGLGNEKLFF. Incomplete CDR3 DNA: TGTGCCAGCTCACCATCGGAGGGTTTGGGTAATGAAAAA.

This clone was observed a few times. The read finishes 3 residues shy of the CDR3 end, and the germline J gene is used to complete it. The chain links TRBV19 to TRBJ2-4, with a possible D match to TRBD1 (5 bases). Germline CDR1 LNHDA, CDR2 SQIVND (reference sequence). The CDR3 has 11 amino acids. The CDR3 bases that were read are TGTGCCAGTAGGGGGCTCGGCGGT. This translates into CASRGLGG. The full CDR3 is CASRGLGGQYF.